This T cell receptor (beta chain) is drawn from a study of blood T cells in healthy people across ages. The study's findings and limits: Getting older went along with TCR beta diversity per million T cells dropping roughly linearly. Observed TCR beta diversity showed a strong correlation with the percentage of naive T cells as measured by flow cytometry.

Researchers collected roughly 10 milliliters of peripheral blood from every single donor. Of note for this clonotype: What it binds is unknown.

V was clipped by 6 bases and J by 12 bases, with 15 bases between them. Germline loops: CDR1 SNHLY, CDR2 FYNNEI. CDR3 size: 12 residues. Next came a second PCR, run for about 7 to 12 cycles, which used a sample-barcoded 5' primer along with a J-beta primer mix. TCRdb reanalysed the 5' RACE reads using MiXCR and keeps one entry per CDR3 protein. The table lists about 1 million distinct CDR3 sequences, around 45% of them singletons. Specimen: blood. The chain links TRBV2 to TRBJ2-1; D remains ambiguous. The TCR originated in an older woman in good health. Here the CDR3 DNA reads TGTGCCAGCAGCGTCGACCCTTGGGTGCAGTTCTTC. Translating it yields CASSVDPWVQFF.